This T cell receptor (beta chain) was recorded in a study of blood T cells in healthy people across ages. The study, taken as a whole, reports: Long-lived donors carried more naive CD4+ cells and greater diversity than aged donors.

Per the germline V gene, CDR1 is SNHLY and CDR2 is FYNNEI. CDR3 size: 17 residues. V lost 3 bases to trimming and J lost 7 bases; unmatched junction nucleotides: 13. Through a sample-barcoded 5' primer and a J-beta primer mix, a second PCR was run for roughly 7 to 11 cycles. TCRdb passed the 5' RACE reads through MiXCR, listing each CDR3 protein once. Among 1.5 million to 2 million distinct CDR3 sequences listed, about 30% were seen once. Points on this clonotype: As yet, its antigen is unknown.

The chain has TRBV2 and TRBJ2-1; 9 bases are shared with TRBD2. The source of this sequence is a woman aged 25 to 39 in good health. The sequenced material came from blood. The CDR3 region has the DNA TGTGCCAGCAGTGATTCCAGGCTAGCGGGAAGTATGAATGAGCAGTTCTTC. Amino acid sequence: CASSDSRLAGSMNEQFF.